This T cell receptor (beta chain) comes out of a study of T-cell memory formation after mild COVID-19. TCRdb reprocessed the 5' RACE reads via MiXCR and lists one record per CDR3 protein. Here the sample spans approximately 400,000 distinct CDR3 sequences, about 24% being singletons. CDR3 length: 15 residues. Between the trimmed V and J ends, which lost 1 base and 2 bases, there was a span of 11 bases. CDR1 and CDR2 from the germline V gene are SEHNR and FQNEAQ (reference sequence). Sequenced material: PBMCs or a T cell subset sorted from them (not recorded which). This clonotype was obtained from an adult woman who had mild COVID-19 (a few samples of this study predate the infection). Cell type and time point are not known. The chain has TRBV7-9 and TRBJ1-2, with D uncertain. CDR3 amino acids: CASSLVWSENYGYTF. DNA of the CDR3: TGTGCCAGCAGCTTAGTCTGGTCAGAGAACTATGGCTACACCTTC.